A selection of T cell receptor beta chains follows, all from one sample in a study of blood T cell repertoires in COVID-19. TCRdb's copy holds only in-frame clones and misses some; the assay was immunoSEQ multiplex PCR. The table includes about 95,000 clones, 65% to 85% detected once. The sample comprised peripheral blood. These receptors were collected from a man of 80 years or more with active or convalescent COVID-19. The CDR3 runs from the conserved cysteine through the conserved F or W. The D gene is left open where the match is weak. Size is omitted from some rows. Given values are once, few, many or a class for expanded clones.

clone_size	cdr3_length	j_call	v_call	d_call	cdr3_aa	cdr3_nt
NA	14	TRBJ2-3	TRBV6-2/TRBV6-3	TRBD1	CASSYWGQRDTQYF	TGTGCCAGCAGTTACTGGGGACAGCGGGATACGCAGTATTTT
NA	16	TRBJ1-3	TRBV19	TRBD1	CASSLRGTVAGNTIYF	TGTGCCAGTAGCCTTAGAGGGACAGTTGCCGGAAACACCATATATTTT
NA	13	TRBJ1-2	TRBV12-3/TRBV12-4	NA	CASSLGYRADYTF	TGTGCCAGCAGTTTAGGGTACAGGGCCGACTACACCTTC
few	19	TRBJ2-1	TRBV10-3	TRBD2	CAISEGTASGGAPYNEQFF	TGTGCCATCAGTGAGGGGACGGCTAGCGGGGGGGCCCCCTACAATGAGCAGTTCTTC
NA	16	TRBJ1-6	TRBV11-2	NA	CASSLDRQGFGSPLHF	TGTGCCAGCAGCTTAGATCGCCAGGGCTTTGGTTCACCCCTCCACTTT
NA	14	TRBJ2-7	TRBV6-2/TRBV6-3	NA	CASSYWQVNYEQYF	TGTGCCAGCAGTTACTGGCAGGTAAACTACGAGCAGTACTTC
NA	11	TRBJ1-2	TRBV5-1	NA	CASSLDGTLTF	TGCGCCAGCAGCTTGGATGGGACTCTCACCTTC
few	14	TRBJ1-2	TRBV6-5	TRBD1	CASSVSGQDYGYTF	TGTGCCAGCAGCGTCTCGGGACAGGACTATGGCTACACCTTC
NA	13	TRBJ1-5	TRBV6-1	NA	CASSDAINQPQHF	TGTGCCAGCAGTGATGCGATCAATCAGCCCCAGCATTTT
NA	16	TRBJ2-3	TRBV5-1	TRBD2	CASSATSGGAGDTQYF	TGCGCCAGCAGCGCGACTAGCGGGGGGGCGGGAGATACGCAGTATTTT
NA	12	TRBJ1-1	TRBV18	NA	CASSPGETEAFF	TGTGCCAGCTCACCAGGTGAGACTGAAGCTTTCTTT
NA	15	TRBJ1-6	TRBV7-2	NA	CASSLDRIGNSPLHF	TGTGCCAGCAGCCTGGACAGAATTGGAAATTCACCCCTCCACTTT
NA	12	TRBJ1-2	TRBV19	NA	CATTQGNYGYTF	TGTGCCACTACACAGGGTAACTATGGCTACACCTTC
NA	15	TRBJ2-7	TRBV2	TRBD1	CASSNDGTGVYEQYF	TGTGCCAGCAGCAACGACGGGACAGGGGTGTACGAGCAGTACTTC
NA	16	TRBJ1-2	TRBV7-2	TRBD1	CASSLAPGQAFYGYTF	TGTGCCAGCAGCTTAGCACCTGGACAGGCATTCTATGGCTACACCTTC
few	14	TRBJ2-2	TRBV19	TRBD2	CASGSGVNTGELFF	TGTGCCAGTGGTAGCGGGGTAAACACCGGGGAGCTGTTTTTT
NA	14	TRBJ1-2	TRBV2	NA	CASSVRGADYGYTF	TGTGCCAGCAGTGTTCGGGGGGCTGACTATGGCTACACCTTC
NA	14	TRBJ1-2	TRBV18	TRBD1	CASSPPGTAYGYTF	TGTGCCAGCTCACCACCCGGGACAGCCTATGGCTACACCTTC
NA	16	TRBJ1-1	TRBV5-1	NA	CASSLWSGEMNTEAFF	TGCGCCAGCAGCTTGTGGTCAGGGGAAATGAACACTGAAGCTTTCTTT
NA	12	TRBJ1-2	TRBV19	NA	CASSATRLGYTF	TGTGCCAGTAGCGCAACCAGGCTAGGCTACACCTTC
NA	17	TRBJ1-2	TRBV7-9	TRBD1	CASSLADRRGTEIGYTF	TGTGCCAGCAGCTTAGCCGACCGCCGTGGGACAGAGATTGGCTACACCTTC
once	17	TRBJ1-3	TRBV13	TRBD1	CASSSTEQGAYGNTIYF	TGTGCCAGCAGCTCTACAGAACAGGGGGCTTACGGAAACACCATATATTTT
NA	16	TRBJ2-3	TRBV5-1	NA	CASSLNGLTGADTQYF	TGCGCCAGCAGCTTGAACGGCCTGACCGGGGCAGATACGCAGTATTTT
few	13	TRBJ1-1	TRBV2	TRBD1	CARAPTGEAEAFF	TGTGCCAGAGCCCCGACAGGGGAGGCTGAAGCTTTCTTT
NA	16	TRBJ2-1	TRBV6-2/TRBV6-3	NA	CASSLQGLPPYNEQFF	TGTGCCAGCAGCCTCCAGGGCCTCCCCCCTTACAATGAGCAGTTCTTC
few	14	TRBJ2-5	TRBV29-1	TRBD2	CSVRSGGQGETQYF	TGCAGCGTTCGAAGCGGGGGGCAGGGAGAGACCCAGTACTTC
NA	14	TRBJ1-2	TRBV7-9	TRBD1	CASSPVGQHYGYTF	TGTGCCAGCAGCCCGGTGGGACAGCACTATGGCTACACCTTC
NA	13	TRBJ2-5	TRBV19	NA	CASSLMRQETQYF	TGTGCCAGTAGTCTTATGCGGCAAGAGACCCAGTACTTC
few	13	TRBJ1-6	TRBV16	NA	CASSQSAHLHLHF	TGTGCCAGCAGCCAATCGGCACATCTTCACCTCCACTTT
NA	15	TRBJ2-3	TRBV19	TRBD2	CASSPGTRGTDTQYF	TGTGCCAGTAGTCCAGGGACTAGGGGCACAGATACGCAGTATTTT
NA	17	TRBJ2-6	TRBV5-6	NA	CASRDSLPPSGANVLTF	TGTGCCAGCAGGGACAGTCTCCCCCCCTCTGGGGCCAACGTCCTGACTTTC
NA	14	TRBJ2-5	TRBV9	NA	CASSARGAQETQYF	TGTGCCAGCAGCGCCCGTGGGGCCCAAGAGACCCAGTACTTC
NA	13	TRBJ1-5	TRBV6-2/TRBV6-3	TRBD1	CASSITPGQGKHF	TGTGCCAGCAGCATCACCCCGGGACAGGGCAAGCATTTT
NA	15	TRBJ1-4	TRBV11-1	NA	CASSRGVATNEKLFF	TGTGCCAGCAGCCGCGGGGTTGCAACTAATGAAAAACTGTTTTTT
NA	14	TRBJ2-1	TRBV11-3	NA	CASSLGRQVNEQFF	TGTGCCAGCAGCTTAGGGAGACAGGTCAATGAGCAGTTCTTC
NA	14	TRBJ2-1	TRBV5-1	NA	CASGLKRAHNEQFF	TGCGCCAGCGGCTTAAAGCGGGCCCACAATGAGCAGTTCTTC
few	15	TRBJ2-1	TRBV9	NA	CASSVRDFAYNEQFF	TGTGCCAGCAGCGTGAGGGACTTCGCCTACAATGAGCAGTTCTTC
NA	13	TRBJ1-1	TRBV27	TRBD1	CASSITGGPEAFF	TGTGCCAGCAGTATTACAGGGGGCCCTGAAGCTTTCTTT
NA	15	TRBJ2-1	TRBV7-7	TRBD2	CASSLGPGGHNEQFF	TGTGCCAGCAGCTTAGGGCCGGGAGGTCACAATGAGCAGTTCTTC
once	15	TRBJ2-2	TRBV7-3	TRBD1	CASSLSSGGSGELFF	TGTGCCAGCAGCTTATCCTCAGGGGGCAGCGGGGAGCTGTTTTTT
NA	13	TRBJ1-6	TRBV11-2	NA	CASSLERNSPLHF	TGTGCCAGCAGCTTAGAGAGAAATTCACCCCTCCACTTT
NA	13	TRBJ2-5	TRBV20-1	NA	CSASTGIQETQYF	TGCAGTGCTAGTACAGGGATACAAGAGACCCAGTACTTC
NA	13	TRBJ1-5	TRBV30	NA	CAWYIAGNQPQHF	TGTGCCTGGTACATAGCCGGCAATCAGCCCCAGCATTTT
NA	15	TRBJ1-1	TRBV19	TRBD1	CASRGAQGKNTEAFF	TGTGCCAGTAGAGGAGCACAGGGGAAGAACACTGAAGCTTTCTTT
NA	15	TRBJ2-7	TRBV5-1	TRBD1	CASSFIPGQGNEQYF	TGCGCCAGCAGCTTTATCCCGGGACAGGGAAACGAGCAGTACTTC
NA	12	TRBJ2-5	TRBV20-1	NA	CSASPGQETQYF	TGCAGTGCTAGTCCAGGGCAAGAGACCCAGTACTTC
few	16	TRBJ1-4	TRBV7-2	TRBD1	CASSSSGTGYNEKLFF	TGTGCCAGCAGCTCTAGTGGGACAGGGTATAATGAAAAACTGTTTTTT
NA	13	TRBJ1-1	TRBV7-9	NA	CASSSGQHTEAFF	TGTGCCAGCAGCTCAGGACAACACACTGAAGCTTTCTTT
NA	15	TRBJ1-2	TRBV5-1	TRBD1	CASSPDRGLDYGYTF	TGCGCCAGCAGCCCTGACAGGGGGCTCGACTATGGCTACACCTTC